What follows are 20 T cell receptor beta chains derived from one specimen sequenced in a study of neoadjuvant anti-PD-1 for oral cavity cancer. TCRdb keeps only in-frame clones here, not all; method: immunoSEQ multiplex PCR. The sample has roughly 14,000 clones, roughly 73% seen once. The sequencing here drew on PBMCs, taken before nivolumab (anti-PD-1) treatment. The origin of the receptors is a person aged 35 to 85 with oral cavity squamous cell carcinoma.

The gene calls are TRBV2 and TRBJ1-2; D gene uncertain. This CDR3 comprises 14 residues. Germline CDR1 is SNHLY and CDR2 is FYNNEI. Trimming removed 6 bases at V and 1 base at J, with 12 bases between. Written as DNA, the CDR3 is TGTGCCAGCAGACCAACGACACTTAACTATGGCTACACCTTC. As protein: CASRPTTLNYGYTF.

This clone was counted only a few times. The chain recombines TRBV5-1 with TRBJ1-1; unclear D gene. There are 14 residues in the CDR3. Trimming stripped 1 base from V and 0 bases from J, with 7 bases between. CDR1 and CDR2 (germline): SGHRS, YFSETQ. The CDR3 sequence is CASSLRPMNTEAFF. CDR3 in DNA: TGCGCCAGCAGCTTGCGGCCCATGAACACTGAAGCTTTCTTT.

The chain recombines TRBV7-3 with TRBJ2-2; D call uncertain. V lost 5 bases, J lost 3 bases, and 4 bases lay in between. CDR3 length: 12 amino acids. Germline V gene sequence: CDR1 SGHTA, CDR2 FQGTGA. The CDR3: CASSPYTGELFF. The CDR3 nucleotides read TGTGCCAGCAGCCCGTACACCGGGGAGCTGTTTTTT.

This chain connects TRBV6-1 to TRBJ1-4; no clear D. This CDR3 comprises 15 residues. V was shortened by 3 bases and J by 7 bases, with 15 bases between the two germline ends. Germline CDR1 and CDR2: MNHNS and SASEGT. The CDR3 DNA sequence: TGTGCCAGCAGTGATTTCGCCGACTTCGGTGAAAAACTGTTTTTT. It codes for CASSDFADFGEKLFF.

The chain employs TRBV7-9 and TRBJ1-2; 9 bases are shared with TRBD1. J was trimmed by 8 bases and V by 7 bases; bases with no gene match: 8. The CDR3 is 13 residues long. Germline V lookup: CDR1 SEHNR, CDR2 FQNEAQ (reference sequence). The CDR3 region has the DNA TGTGCCAGCACCCAACAGGGGGCAAGGGGCTACACCTTC. Translating gives CASTQQGARGYTF.

The J gene is TRBJ1-5, the V gene TRBV28; D remains unclear. From germline, CDR1 is MDHEN and CDR2 SYDVKM. V gave up 3 bases and J gave up 4 bases, with 13 bases separating them. This CDR3 region has 15 residues. This chain's CDR3 is CASSFLQVGNQPQHF. The DNA for the CDR3 is TGTGCCAGCAGTTTTCTCCAGGTAGGGAATCAGCCCCAGCATTTT.

This chain links TRBV6-1 with TRBJ1-1, with a possible D match to TRBD1 (6 bases). The CDR3 contains 13 residues. V shed 7 bases and J shed 8 bases, with 17 bases lying between them. CDR1 MNHNS and CDR2 SASEGT come from the germline V gene. CDR3 protein: CASTMDSPREAFF. The CDR3 DNA reads as TGTGCCAGCACCATGGACAGCCCTCGGGAAGCTTTCTTT.

The chain is built from TRBV5-1 and TRBJ2-1, with D unresolved. Germline CDR1 SGHRS, CDR2 YFSETQ. Trimming shortened V by 0 bases and J by 0 bases, and 7 bases separated the two germline ends. The length of the CDR3 is 15 residues. The CDR3 region has the DNA TGCGCCAGCAGCTTGGCCGACGGCTCCTACAATGAGCAGTTCTTC. Translating gives CASSLADGSYNEQFF.

This chain joins TRBV4-1 and TRBJ1-5, with D perhaps TRBD1 (6 bases). Germline V gene sequence: CDR1 MGHRA, CDR2 YSYEKL. Trimming took off 0 bases at V and 3 bases at J, with 12 bases between the two ends. The CDR3 length is 16 residues. The CDR3 DNA reads as TGCGCCAGCAGCCAAGATTTGAACAGGGCCAATCAGCCCCAGCATTTT. It specifies CASSQDLNRANQPQHF.

The J gene is TRBJ2-7, the V gene TRBV5-5; unclear D gene. Germline assignment: CDR1 SGHKS and CDR2 YYEKEE (reference sequence). CDR3 length: 11 residues. Trimming took off 4 bases at V and 2 bases at J, with 4 bases between the two ends. The CDR3 loop reads CASSQTYEQYF. In DNA form, the CDR3 reads TGTGCCAGCAGCCAAACCTACGAGCAGTACTTC.

The chain has TRBV19 and TRBJ1-5, with D maybe TRBD1 (5 bases). Germline V gene lookup returns CDR1 LNHDA and CDR2 SQIVND (reference sequence). The V end lost 7 bases, the J end lost 7 bases, and 17 bases lay between the germline ends. This CDR3 has 14 residues. The chain's CDR3 is CASTWGDSVQPQHF. Written as DNA, the CDR3 is TGTGCCAGTACCTGGGGCGACAGTGTGCAGCCCCAGCATTTT.

The rearrangement links TRBV30 to TRBJ1-1; no clear D gene. Per the germline V gene, CDR1 is GTSNPN and CDR2 is SVGIG (reference sequence). V was cut by 0 bases and J by 4 bases, with 12 bases left in between. CDR3 length: 14 residues. The CDR3, as DNA: TGTGCCTGGAGTGTAGCCGGGAAGAGCACTGAAGCTTTCTTT. It is translated as CAWSVAGKSTEAFF. Filled out from reference TRBV30 and TRBJ1-1, the complete variable domain reads SQTIHQWPATLVQPVGSPLSLECTVEGTSNPNLYWYRQAAGRGLQLLFYSVGIGQISSEVPQNLSASRPQDRQFILSSKKLLLSDSGFYLCAWSVAGKSTEAFFGQGTRLTVV.

The chain links TRBV5-4 to TRBJ1-4; TRBD1 agrees at 10 bases. The CDR3 is 16 amino acids. The ends lost 1 base at V and 6 bases at J; junction bases unmatched: 6. Germline V gene data show CDR1 as SGHNT and CDR2 as YYREEE (reference sequence). For the CDR3, the DNA is TGTGCCAGCAGCTTGTCCGGGACAGGGGCCCATGAAAAACTGTTTTTT. It yields the protein CASSLSGTGAHEKLFF.

The V gene is TRBV13, the J gene TRBJ2-3; D is perhaps TRBD2 (5 bases). Deletions cut 2 bases from V and 2 bases from J, with 11 bases between. The CDR3 loop spans 15 amino acids. From germline, CDR1 is PRHDT and CDR2 FYEKMQ (reference sequence). CDR3 in DNA: TGTGCCAGCAGCTTATTTAGAGGGTCCACAGATACGCAGTATTTT. It specifies CASSLFRGSTDTQYF.

The chain carries TRBV10-1 and TRBJ2-1, with 8 bases lining up with TRBD2. This CDR3 region has 16 residues. Germline-derived CDR1 and CDR2 are WNHNN and SYGVQD (reference sequence). J lost 4 bases, V lost 5 bases, and 10 bases had no gene match. The CDR3 region has the DNA TGCGCCAGCAGTTCCCTCACTAGCGGAGGTTACAATGAGCAGTTCTTC. Its protein is CASSSLTSGGYNEQFF.

This clone was found a few times. The chain joins TRBV28 to TRBJ1-2, with unresolved D. V gave up 2 bases and J gave up 4 bases, with 5 bases separating them. CDR1 MDHEN and CDR2 SYDVKM come from the germline V gene. The CDR3 is 12 residues long. The CDR3 spells CASSLASYGYTF. The CDR3 nucleotides read TGTGCCAGCAGTTTAGCCAGCTATGGCTACACCTTC.

This chain links TRBV6-6 with TRBJ1-1; D uncertain. The V end was cut by 5 bases, the J end by 1 base, with 14 bases between. Per germline, CDR1 MNHNY and CDR2 SVGAGI (reference sequence). This CDR3 region has 15 residues. DNA of the CDR3: TGTGCCAGCAGTAATGACGATAGCGGGAACACTGAAGCTTTCTTT. Its protein is CASSNDDSGNTEAFF.

The sample holds a few counts of this clone. The V call is TRBV5-5, the J call TRBJ1-6; D gene ambiguous. Trimming left V 1 base short and J 7 bases short, with 9 bases between. Per the germline V gene, CDR1 is SGHKS and CDR2 is YYEKEE (reference sequence). The CDR3 runs 14 residues. Here the CDR3 DNA reads TGTGCCAGCAGCTTGATAGAAACCAATTCACCCCTCCACTTT. Its translation: CASSLIETNSPLHF.

The chain joins TRBV15 to TRBJ1-5; D is ambiguous. From germline, CDR1 is LNHNV and CDR2 YYDKDF (reference sequence). This CDR3 has 12 residues. Trimming cost V 0 bases and J 5 bases, with 2 bases left between them. CDR3 nucleotide sequence: TGTGCCACCAGCAGAGACTATCAGCCCCAGCATTTT. This translates into CATSRDYQPQHF.

Of note for this clone: A junction boundary mismatches the germline segment, possibly from a read error. The chain employs TRBV7-7 and TRBJ2-2; 12 positions match TRBD2. Germline CDR1 reads SSHAT; CDR2 reads FNYEAQ (reference sequence). The CDR3 extends over 16 amino acids. DNA for the CDR3: TGTGCTAGCAGCTCCAAGACTAGCGGGGGTGTCGGGGAGCTGTTTTTT. Translated: CASSSKTSGGVGELFF.